Each of the 16 T cell receptor beta chains below was sequenced from the same sample in a study of long-term antiretroviral therapy in people with HIV. immunoSEQ v3.0 was run at survey level. The table came from immunoSEQ multiplex PCR; TCRdb's copy has only in-frame clones and leaves some out. The sample consists of about 38,000 clones, over 80% of them appearing once. Sequences were derived from unsorted PBMCs, sampled 1.5 years after starting antiretroviral therapy. These receptors all come from a man between 18 and 29 years old with HIV.

The genes are TRBV4-1 and TRBJ1-5; 9 bases line up with TRBD1. V shed 3 bases and J 2 bases; nucleotides not matched to a gene: 2. The germline V gene has CDR1 MGHRA and CDR2 YSYEKL. The CDR3 is 15 residues long. CDR3: CASSQGQGGNQPQHF. CDR3 DNA sequence: TGCGCCAGCAGCCAGGGACAGGGAGGCAATCAGCCCCAGCATTTT.

V gene TRBV28 combines with J gene TRBJ1-5; 7 bases align to TRBD1. The CDR3 consists of 17 residues. The V gene's germline CDR1 is MDHEN and CDR2 SYDVKM. V lost 4 bases to trimming and J lost 2 bases; unmatched junction nucleotides: 11. The CDR3 is CASSSTGVEIGNQPQHF. The CDR3 DNA follows: TGTGCCAGCAGTTCTACAGGGGTCGAAATCGGCAATCAGCCCCAGCATTTT.

This rearrangement joins TRBV18 to TRBJ2-3, with TRBD2 matching over 11 bases. Germline V lookup: CDR1 KGHSH, CDR2 LQKENI. The CDR3 length is 17 residues. Unmatched junction bases numbered 7, after V lost 2 bases and J lost 3 bases. CDR3 protein: CASSPRGLAGGTDTQYF. CDR3 coding DNA: TGTGCCAGCTCACCAAGAGGGCTAGCGGGAGGAACAGATACGCAGTATTTT.

The V call is TRBV6-1, the J call TRBJ1-4; maybe TRBD1 (6 bases). Germline lookup yields CDR1 MNHNS and CDR2 SASEGT. The CDR3 covers 14 residues. The germline V and J ends were trimmed by 0 bases and 10 bases, with 12 bases remaining between them. The CDR3 bases are TGTGCCAGCAGTGAAGCCCAGGGGATGGTAAAACTGTTTTTT. The encoded protein is CASSEAQGMVKLFF.

The chain employs TRBV14 and TRBJ1-2; D unresolved. V was clipped by 5 bases and J by 0 bases, with 10 bases between them. The V gene's germline CDR1 is SGHDN and CDR2 FVKESK. The CDR3 is 14 amino acids. In DNA, the CDR3 is TGTGCCAGCAGCGGTGTCAGTACTAACTATGGCTACACCTTC. Protein product: CASSGVSTNYGYTF. The full variable domain, rest sourced from reference TRBV14 and TRBJ1-2, is EAGVTQFPSHSVIEKGQTVTLRCDPISGHDNLYWYRRVMGKEIKFLLHFVKESKQDESGMPNNRFLAERTGGTYSTLKVQPAELEDSGVYFCASSGVSTNYGYTFGSGTRLTVV.

The chain joins TRBV6-5 to TRBJ2-3; D is possibly TRBD2 (6 bases). Germline CDR1 reads MNHEY; CDR2 reads SVGAGI. V dropped 2 bases and J dropped 4 bases, with 7 bases sitting between them. There are 13 residues in the CDR3. As DNA, the CDR3 is TGTGCCAGCAGTTACGGAGGGGCAGATACGCAGTATTTT. Protein product: CASSYGGADTQYF.

The chain employs TRBV18 and TRBJ2-5; D perhaps matches TRBD2 (5 bases). The CDR3 is made up of 13 amino acids. Germline CDR1 is KGHSH and CDR2 is LQKENI. The V and J ends lost 6 bases and 2 bases respectively, with 10 bases between them. The CDR3 region is CASSPGLQETQYF. CDR3 DNA: TGTGCCAGCTCCCCTGGACTTCAAGAGACCCAGTACTTC.

This clone was seen just once. The V call is TRBV11-2, the J call TRBJ2-5, with D possibly matching TRBD2 (6 bases). This CDR3 is built from 15 residues. Trimming cost V 5 bases and J 5 bases, with 18 bases left between them. The V gene's germline CDR1 is SGHAT and CDR2 FQNNGV. The CDR3 DNA follows: TGTGCCAGCAGCGTCCTGGGCAGGGCGGGGGAGACCCAGTACTTC. Amino acid sequence: CASSVLGRAGETQYF.

A few counts support this clone. This sequence joins TRBV9 and TRBJ2-3; D unresolved. The germline V and J ends were trimmed by 0 bases and 2 bases, with 7 bases remaining between them. The CDR3 extends over 14 amino acids. CDR1 is SGDLS, CDR2 YYNGEE, per germline. In DNA form, the CDR3 reads TGTGCCAGCAGCGTAGAGATTCTCACAGATACGCAGTATTTT. This translates into CASSVEILTDTQYF.

V gene TRBV6-6 combines with J gene TRBJ2-1, with D perhaps given as TRBD1 or TRBD2 (5 bases each). The CDR3 consists of 14 residues. From germline, CDR1 is MNHNY and CDR2 SVGAGI (reference sequence). Deletions cut 5 bases from V and 6 bases from J, with 14 bases between. The CDR3 nucleotides are TGTGCCAGCAGTGATTGGGGGAGCGCCAATGAGCAGTTCTTC. This gives the protein CASSDWGSANEQFF.

The chain employs TRBV12-1 and TRBJ2-5; the table's TRBD2 call for D was not verified on the DNA. TRBV12-1 is annotated as a pseudogene. There are 14 residues in the CDR3. The DNA for the CDR3 is TGTGCCAGCAGCCCGGAGTCGGGCCAAGAGACCCAGTACTTC. This translates into CASSPESGQETQYF.

The chain uses TRBV5-5 and TRBJ2-7; D gene ambiguous. This CDR3 contains 15 residues. Germline V gene lookup returns CDR1 SGHKS and CDR2 YYEKEE (reference sequence). Trimming left V 0 bases short and J 0 bases short, with 10 bases between. CDR3 DNA sequence: TGTGCCAGCAGCTTGGAACCCGCTACCTCCTACGAGCAGTACTTC. It codes for CASSLEPATSYEQYF.

The rearrangement joins TRBV21-1 to TRBJ2-1. TRBV21-1 is a documented pseudogene. The CDR3 sequence is 10 residues long. The CDR3 region is CASSRKEQFF. DNA of the CDR3: TGTGCCAGCAGCCGCAAAGAGCAGTTCTTC.

The rearrangement uses TRBV27 and TRBJ2-1, with D possibly being TRBD1 (6 bases). This CDR3 region has 17 residues. Germline CDR1 MNHEY, CDR2 SMNVEV (reference sequence). Trimming left V 3 bases short and J 6 bases short, with 21 bases between. Here the CDR3 reads CASSFRERGTSLNEQFF. CDR3 bases: TGTGCCAGCAGTTTTAGGGAAAGGGGGACCTCTCTCAATGAGCAGTTCTTC.

This chain joins TRBV5-1 and TRBJ2-7; D possibly uses TRBD1 or TRBD2 (8 bases each). Germline-derived CDR1 and CDR2 are SGHRS and YFSETQ. The V end lost 3 bases, the J end lost 6 bases, and 16 bases lay between the germline ends. The CDR3 is 14 residues long. In DNA form, the CDR3 reads TGCGCCAGCAGCTCGGGACAGGCGGGAGGCGAGCAGTACTTC. Its translation: CASSSGQAGGEQYF.

The rearrangement uses TRBV5-1 and TRBJ2-1, with 8 bases fitting TRBD1. Germline lookup yields CDR1 SGHRS and CDR2 YFSETQ. The CDR3 spans 15 residues. V dropped 2 bases and J dropped 5; count of bases not matched to a gene: 6. In DNA form, the CDR3 reads TGCGCCAGCAGCTTAACAGGGGGAGGTCACAATGAGCAGTTCTTC. Translated: CASSLTGGGHNEQFF.